This T cell receptor beta chain is drawn from a study of cytomegalovirus exposure and HLA in healthy donors. Study results and limitations: Most CMV-associated TCR beta chains were later found to appear HLA-restricted. According to reports, the classifier identified cytomegalovirus status with high specificity and sensitivity. Later analysis associated a missense DCLRE1C variant with TCR beta V- and J-gene trimming.

The germline V gene has CDR1 SGHVS and CDR2 FQNEAQ. The trim removed 5 bases at V and 4 bases at J, leaving 11 bases unmatched. This CDR3 is 16 amino acids long. Donors sampled were nominally healthy, though unrecorded immune exposures were likely. Use of 60 Vbeta and 13 Jbeta primers characterized the PCR. Data came from immunoSEQ multiplex PCR; TCRdb stores just in-frame clones and leaves some out. In the table there are 100,000 to 150,000 clones, less than 80% of which are singletons. This clone has just a few counts. The antigen is not known. Sequenced input: PBMCs. The V and J genes are TRBV7-8 and TRBJ2-3; TRBD2 matches at 8 bases. The TCR originated in a man aged 45-60 years in good health and CMV-seronegative. CDR3 amino acids: CASSPRDGGASDTQYF. The CDR3 coding sequence is TGTGCCAGCAGCCCGAGGGACGGGGGGGCCTCAGATACGCAGTATTTT.